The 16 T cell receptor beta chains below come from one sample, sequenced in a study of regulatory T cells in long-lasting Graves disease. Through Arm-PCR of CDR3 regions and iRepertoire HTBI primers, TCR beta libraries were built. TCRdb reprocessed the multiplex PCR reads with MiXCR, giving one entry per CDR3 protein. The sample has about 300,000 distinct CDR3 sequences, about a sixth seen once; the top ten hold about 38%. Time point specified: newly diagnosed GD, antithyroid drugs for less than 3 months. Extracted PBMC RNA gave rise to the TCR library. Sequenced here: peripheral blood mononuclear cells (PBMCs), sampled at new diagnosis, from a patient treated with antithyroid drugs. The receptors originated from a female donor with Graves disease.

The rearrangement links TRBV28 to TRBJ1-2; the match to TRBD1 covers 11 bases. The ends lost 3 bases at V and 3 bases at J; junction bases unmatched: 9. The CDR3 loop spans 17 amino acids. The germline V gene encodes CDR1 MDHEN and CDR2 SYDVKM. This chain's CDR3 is CASSFRDRGKGHYGYTF. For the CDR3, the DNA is TGTGCCAGCAGTTTCCGGGACAGGGGGAAGGGGCACTATGGCTACACCTTC.

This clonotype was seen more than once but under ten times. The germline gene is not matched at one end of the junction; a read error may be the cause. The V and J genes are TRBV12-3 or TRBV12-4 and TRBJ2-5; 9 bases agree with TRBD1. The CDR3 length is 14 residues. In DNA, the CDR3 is TGTGCCAGCAGTTTAACCGGGACAGGGATTGAGGAGTTCTTC. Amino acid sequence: CASSLTGTGIEEFF.

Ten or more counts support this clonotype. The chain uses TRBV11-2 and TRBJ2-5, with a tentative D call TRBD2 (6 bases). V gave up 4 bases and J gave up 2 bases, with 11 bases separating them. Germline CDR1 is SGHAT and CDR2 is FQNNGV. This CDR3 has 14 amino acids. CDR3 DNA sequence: TGTGCCAGCAGCTCACCTAGCGAACAAGAGACCCAGTACTTC. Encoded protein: CASSSPSEQETQYF.

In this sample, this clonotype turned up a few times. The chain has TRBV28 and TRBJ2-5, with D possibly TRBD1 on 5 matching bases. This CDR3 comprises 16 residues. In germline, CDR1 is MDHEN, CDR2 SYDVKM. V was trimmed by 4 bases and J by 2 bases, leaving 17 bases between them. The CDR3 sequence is CASSSRQPEPQETQYF. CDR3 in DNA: TGTGCCAGCAGTTCCCGACAGCCAGAGCCACAAGAGACCCAGTACTTC.

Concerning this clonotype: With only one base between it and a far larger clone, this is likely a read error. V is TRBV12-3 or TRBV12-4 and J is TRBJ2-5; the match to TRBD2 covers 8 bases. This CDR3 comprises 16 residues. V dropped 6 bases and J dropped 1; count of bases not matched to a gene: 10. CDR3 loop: CASSQGLVGSQETQYF. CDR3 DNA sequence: TGTGCCAGCAGCCAGGGACTAGTGGGATCCCAAGAGACCCAGTACTTC.

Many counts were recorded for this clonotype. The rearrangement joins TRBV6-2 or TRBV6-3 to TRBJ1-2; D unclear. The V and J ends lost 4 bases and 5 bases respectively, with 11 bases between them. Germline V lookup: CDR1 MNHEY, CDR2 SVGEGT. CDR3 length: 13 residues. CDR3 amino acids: CASSFFEDYGYTF. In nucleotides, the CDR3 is TGTGCCAGCAGTTTTTTTGAGGATTATGGCTACACCTTC.

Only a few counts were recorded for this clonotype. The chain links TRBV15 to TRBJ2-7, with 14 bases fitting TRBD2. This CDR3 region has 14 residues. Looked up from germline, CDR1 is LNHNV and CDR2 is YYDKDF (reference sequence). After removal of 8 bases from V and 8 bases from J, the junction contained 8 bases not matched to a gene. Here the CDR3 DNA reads TGTGCCACCCGTAGACTAGCGGGAGGGCCAAAGCAGTACTTC. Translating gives CATRRLAGGPKQYF.

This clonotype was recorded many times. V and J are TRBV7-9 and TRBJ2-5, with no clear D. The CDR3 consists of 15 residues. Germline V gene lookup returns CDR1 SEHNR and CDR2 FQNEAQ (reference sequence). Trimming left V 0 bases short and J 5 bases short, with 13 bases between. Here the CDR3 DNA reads TGTGCCAGCAGCTTAGCGCTAGGGATTACTGAGACCCAGTACTTC. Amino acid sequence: CASSLALGITETQYF. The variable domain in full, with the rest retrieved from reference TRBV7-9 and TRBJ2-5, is DTGVSQNPRHKITKRGQNVTFRCDPISEHNRLYWYRQTLGQGPEFLTYFQNEAQLEKSRLLSDRFSAERPKGSFSTLEIQRTEQGDSAMYLCASSLALGITETQYFGPGTRLLVL.

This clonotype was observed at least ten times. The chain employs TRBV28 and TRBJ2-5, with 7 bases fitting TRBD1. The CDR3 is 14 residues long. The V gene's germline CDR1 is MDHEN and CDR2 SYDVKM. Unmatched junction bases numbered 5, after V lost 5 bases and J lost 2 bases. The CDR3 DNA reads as TGTGCCAGCAGTCCGTACAGGGGACAAGAGACCCAGTACTTC. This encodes CASSPYRGQETQYF.

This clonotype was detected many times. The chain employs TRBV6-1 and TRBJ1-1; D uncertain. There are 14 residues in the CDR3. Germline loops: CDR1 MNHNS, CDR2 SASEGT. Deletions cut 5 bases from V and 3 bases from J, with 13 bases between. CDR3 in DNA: TGTGCCAGCAGTCGGACTCTGGAGTACACTGAAGCTTTCTTT. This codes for CASSRTLEYTEAFF.

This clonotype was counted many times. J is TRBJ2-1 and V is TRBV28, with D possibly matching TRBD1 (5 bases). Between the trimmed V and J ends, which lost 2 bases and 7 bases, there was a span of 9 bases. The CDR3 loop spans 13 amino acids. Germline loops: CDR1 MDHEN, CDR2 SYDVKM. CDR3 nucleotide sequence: TGTGCCAGCAGTTTAATGTCAGGGAATGAGCAGTTCTTC. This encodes CASSLMSGNEQFF.

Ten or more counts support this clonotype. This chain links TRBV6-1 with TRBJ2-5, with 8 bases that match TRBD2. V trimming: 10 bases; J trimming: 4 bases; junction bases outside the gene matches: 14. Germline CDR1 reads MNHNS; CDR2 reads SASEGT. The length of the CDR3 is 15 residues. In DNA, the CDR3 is TGTGCCACCACAGATAGCGGGGATGGAGGAGAGACCCAGTACTTC. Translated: CATTDSGDGGETQYF.

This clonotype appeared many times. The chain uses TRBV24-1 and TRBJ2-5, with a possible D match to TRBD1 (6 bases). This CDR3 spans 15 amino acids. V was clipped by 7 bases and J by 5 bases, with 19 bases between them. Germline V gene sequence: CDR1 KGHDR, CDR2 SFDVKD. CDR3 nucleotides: TGTGCCACCAGGGGATCAGGGGAAAGGAGCGAGACCCAGTACTTC. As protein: CATRGSGERSETQYF.

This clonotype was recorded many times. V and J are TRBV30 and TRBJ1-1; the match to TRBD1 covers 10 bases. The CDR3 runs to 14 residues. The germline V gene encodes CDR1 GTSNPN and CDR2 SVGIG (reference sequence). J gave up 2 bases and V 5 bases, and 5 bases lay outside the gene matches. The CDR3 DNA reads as TGTGCCTGGGGGGACAGGGGCGGAAACACTGAAGCTTTCTTT. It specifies CAWGDRGGNTEAFF.

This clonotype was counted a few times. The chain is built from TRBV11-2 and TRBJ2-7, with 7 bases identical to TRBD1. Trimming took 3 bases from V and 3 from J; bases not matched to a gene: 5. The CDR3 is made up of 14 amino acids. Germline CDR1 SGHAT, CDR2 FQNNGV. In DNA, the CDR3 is TGTGCCAGCAGCTTGGACAGGCTGCACTACGAGCAGTACTTC. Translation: CASSLDRLHYEQYF.

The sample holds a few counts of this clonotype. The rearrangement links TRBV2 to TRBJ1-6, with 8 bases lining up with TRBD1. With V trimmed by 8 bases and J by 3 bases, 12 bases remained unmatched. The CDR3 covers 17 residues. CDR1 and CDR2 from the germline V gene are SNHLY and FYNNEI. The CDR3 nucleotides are TGTGCCAGCCGAAGAGGACAGGGACAGCACTATAATTCACCCCTCCACTTT. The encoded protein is CASRRGQGQHYNSPLHF.